The entry that follows covers one TCR beta chain sequence. Antigen unknown. The data stem from a study of T cells in tuberculosis. The time point was: new active TB diagnosis, blood taken before or within 7 days of starting treatment. Unsorted cryopreserved PBMC were sequenced, averaging roughly 100,000 T cells per clinical donor. Study observations and caveats: Samples were chosen by availability of cryopreserved specimens. Smaller alpha distances in active tuberculosis partly reflected shorter CDR3-alpha lengths.

Repertoires were generated with immunoSEQ multiplex PCR, while TCRdb's copy carries only in-frame clones and drops some. The sample consists of some 31,000 clones, under 95% of them appearing once. This specimen consisted of PBMCs, obtained at tuberculosis diagnosis. The clonotype comes from an adult with tuberculosis.

The CDR3 reads CASRMTGIQETQYF. DNA for the CDR3: TGTGCCAGCAGGATGACAGGTATTCAAGAGACCCAGTACTTC. The rearrangement links TRBV6-1 to TRBJ2-5; D might be TRBD1 (6 bases). Germline V gene lookup returns CDR1 MNHNS and CDR2 SASEGT. This CDR3 is 14 amino acids long. Trimming took off 6 bases at V and 2 bases at J, with 13 bases between the two ends.